The sequence of this TCR beta chain was determined in a study of T-cell reconstitution after alpha-beta-depleted transplantation in children. Germline CDR1 reads SGHVS; CDR2 reads FQNEAQ. This CDR3 region has 15 residues. Trimming cost V 5 bases and J 3 bases; bases outside gene matches: 7. The TCRbeta library was prepared with unique molecular identifiers. TCRdb used MiXCR to reprocess the PCR reads, holding one entry per CDR3 protein. The table shows a few hundred thousand distinct CDR3 sequences, with around 25% occurring only once. This clonotype was observed a few times. The sequenced sample was PBMCs, mostly from graft donor cells, obtained 360 days after TCRalphabeta/CD19-depleted stem cell transplant. This clonotype originated in a female patient under 10 years old who had a stem cell transplant for congenital amegakaryocytic thrombocytopenia, so the T cells may come from the graft donor. The rearrangement links TRBV7-8 to TRBJ1-5; TRBD1 matches 7 bases. The CDR3 loop is CASSPDRLSNQPQHF. The CDR3, as DNA: TGTGCCAGCAGCCCGGACAGGTTGTCCAATCAGCCCCAGCATTTT.